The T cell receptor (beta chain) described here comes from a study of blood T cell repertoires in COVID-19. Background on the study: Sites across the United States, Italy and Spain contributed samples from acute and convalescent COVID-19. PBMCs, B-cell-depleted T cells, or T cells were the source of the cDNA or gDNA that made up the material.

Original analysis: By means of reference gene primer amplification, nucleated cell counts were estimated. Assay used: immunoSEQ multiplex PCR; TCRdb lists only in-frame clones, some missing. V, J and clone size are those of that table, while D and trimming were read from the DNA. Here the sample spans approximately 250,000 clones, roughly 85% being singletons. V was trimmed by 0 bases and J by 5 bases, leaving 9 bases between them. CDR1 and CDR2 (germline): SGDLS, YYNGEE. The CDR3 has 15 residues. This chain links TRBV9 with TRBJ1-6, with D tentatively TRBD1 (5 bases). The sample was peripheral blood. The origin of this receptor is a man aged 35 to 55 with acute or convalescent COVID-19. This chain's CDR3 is CASSVAGLDNSPLHF. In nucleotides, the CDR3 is TGTGCCAGCAGCGTAGCAGGGTTGGATAATTCACCCCTCCACTTT. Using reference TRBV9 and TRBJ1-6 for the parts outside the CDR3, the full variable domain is DSGVTQTPKHLITATGQRVTLRCSPRSGDLSVYWYQQSLDQGLQFLIQYYNGEERAKGNILERFSAQQFPDLHSELNLSSLELGDSALYFCASSVAGLDNSPLHFGNGTRLTVT.